This is a list of T cell receptor beta chains from one sample in a study of T cells in Graves' hyperthyroidism and ophthalmopathy. TCRdb reprocessed the multiplex PCR reads with MiXCR, giving one entry per CDR3 protein. The sample holds roughly 720,000 distinct CDR3 sequences, approximately 15% seen once. The material sequenced was blood. The receptors originated from a man in his fifties with Graves' hyperthyroidism. Each CDR3 is given with its conserved first and last residue. A D gene is named only where the DNA matches it firmly. Not every row has a clone size; where given, it reads once, few, many or a size class.

CDR3 DNA,CDR3 protein,D gene,clone size,V gene,J gene
TGTGCCAGCAGCACCGAGGGGAGCCTGTCCTACAATGAGCAGTTCTTC,CASSTEGSLSYNEQFF,.,few,TRBV7-3,TRBJ2-1
TGTGCCAGTAGTATACGGGGGGGACTAGCGGGAGGCCCCACCTACAATGAGCAGTTCTTC,CASSIRGGLAGGPTYNEQFF,TRBD2,.,TRBV19,TRBJ2-1
TGTGCCAGCAGCCATCAGGGAGGAAGCACAGATACGCAGTATTTT,CASSHQGGSTDTQYF,.,few,TRBV14,TRBJ2-3
TGTGCCAGCAGTTTCCGACAGGGGGTCAACTACGAGCAGTACTTC,CASSFRQGVNYEQYF,TRBD1,many,TRBV27,TRBJ2-7
TGCGCCAGCAGCTTACAGAGGAACACAGATACGCAGTATTTT,CASSLQRNTDTQYF,.,.,TRBV5-1,TRBJ2-3
TGTGCCAGCAGCCACAGCCGGTGGGGGCTGGAAGAGACCCAGTACTTC,CASSHSRWGLEETQYF,.,many,TRBV28,TRBJ2-5
TGTGCCAGCAGTTACGCCCGGGCAGGGGCCTTTGGCTACACCTTC,CASSYARAGAFGYTF,.,many,TRBV6-5,TRBJ1-2
TGTGCCAGCAGCACGACTACGACAGTTCGGAGCAATCAGCCCCAGCATTTT,CASSTTTTVRSNQPQHF,.,few,TRBV7-8,TRBJ1-5
TGTGCCACCAGTGAGCCCGGACACAATGAGCAGTTCTTC,CATSEPGHNEQFF,.,many,TRBV24-1,TRBJ2-1
TGTGCCAGCAGCGTAGGGGCCGGGGGCGCCTACGAGCAGTACTTC,CASSVGAGGAYEQYF,.,many,TRBV9,TRBJ2-7